Each of the 19 T cell receptor beta chains below was sequenced from the same sample in a study of T cell responses to AZD1222 COVID-19 vaccine. Repertoires were generated with immunoSEQ multiplex PCR, while TCRdb's copy carries only in-frame clones and drops some. The sample records fewer than 200,000 clones, roughly 91% being singletons. The source material was peripheral blood, sampled 28 days after the second AZD1222 dose. These receptors were obtained from an adult who received the AZD1222 COVID-19 vaccine.

The V call is TRBV4-3, the J call TRBJ2-5; TRBD1 matches at 12 bases. The V gene's germline CDR1 is LGHNA and CDR2 YSLEER. The CDR3 runs to 15 residues. The V gene end was trimmed by 4 bases and the J gene end by 1 base; junction bases not matched to a gene: 1. The DNA for the CDR3 is TGCGCCAGCAGCCTGGGACAGGGGGCCCAAGAGACCCAGTACTTC. Translated: CASSLGQGAQETQYF.

This clone was detected only once. The chain has TRBV19 and TRBJ2-3, with D possibly matching TRBD2 (6 bases). The germline CDR1 and CDR2 sequences are LNHDA and SQIVND (reference sequence). Trimming pared 3 bases from V and 5 bases from J, leaving 12 bases between. This CDR3 has 14 amino acids. The CDR3 DNA follows: TGTGCCAGTAGTATGAACGGGAGAGGAGATACGCAGTATTTT. Amino acid sequence: CASSMNGRGDTQYF. The whole variable domain, filled in from reference TRBV19 and TRBJ2-3, reads DGGITQSPKYLFRKEGQNVTLSCEQNLNHDAMYWYRQDPGQGLRLIYYSQIVNDFQKGDIAEGYSVSREKKESFPLTVTSAQKNPTAFYLCASSMNGRGDTQYFGPGTRLTVL.

V and J are TRBV7-8 and TRBJ1-1; D gene uncertain. The CDR3 sequence is 12 residues long. V lost 5 bases to trimming and J lost 7 bases, with 11 bases between them. Germline CDR1 is SGHVS and CDR2 is FQNEAQ. As DNA, the CDR3 is TGTGCCAGCAGCGAAGCCCTAGGTGAAGCTTTCTTT. Translated, it gives CASSEALGEAFF.

V is TRBV5-1 and J is TRBJ1-1; D remains unclear. CDR3 size: 14 residues. V gave up 0 bases and J gave up 4 bases, with 10 bases separating them. Germline lookup yields CDR1 SGHRS and CDR2 YFSETQ. The CDR3 DNA is TGCGCCAGCAGCTTGGTTCCGGGGTCCACTGAAGCTTTCTTT. Translated, it gives CASSLVPGSTEAFF.

The rearrangement links TRBV28 to TRBJ2-3; 8 nucleotides agree with TRBD1. The CDR3 totals 12 residues. V shed 4 bases and J 7 bases; nucleotides not matched to a gene: 1. Per the germline V gene, CDR1 is MDHEN and CDR2 is SYDVKM. In DNA form, the CDR3 reads TGTGCCAGCAGTTGGACAGGGAATACGCAGTATTTT. This translates into CASSWTGNTQYF.

The rearrangement uses TRBV12-3 or TRBV12-4 and TRBJ2-5; tentative D call: TRBD2 (6 bases). V lost 5 bases to trimming and J lost 5 bases, with 12 bases between them. The CDR3 length is 13 residues. The DNA of the CDR3 is TGTGCCAGCAGTCCGGGGGTGGGGGAGACCCAGTACTTC. It codes for CASSPGVGETQYF.

The chain joins TRBV21-1 to TRBJ1-5. TRBV21-1 is classified as a pseudogene. The CDR3 runs to 15 residues. CDR3 nucleotides: TGTGCCAGCAGCAAAATGGGGTATAGCAATCAGCCCCAGCATTTT. Translated, it gives CASSKMGYSNQPQHF.

J is TRBJ2-7 and V is TRBV10-2; the match to TRBD2 covers 10 bases. The J segment lost 4 bases and the V segment lost 8 bases, leaving 5 bases of the junction unmatched. The CDR3 runs to 13 residues. Germline CDR1 and CDR2: WSHSY and SAAADI. CDR3 sequence reads: CASRTSGLYEQYF. CDR3 in DNA: TGCGCCAGCCGGACTAGCGGATTATACGAGCAGTACTTC.

This chain connects TRBV6-5 to TRBJ1-4; no reliable D call. V was shortened by 0 bases and J by 6 bases, with 11 bases between the two germline ends. The CDR3 spans 15 residues. Germline V lookup: CDR1 MNHEY, CDR2 SVGAGI. In DNA, the CDR3 is TGTGCCAGCAGTTACTCGGGCAGGACTTATGAAAAACTGTTTTTT. This codes for CASSYSGRTYEKLFF.

The chain links TRBV6-8 to TRBJ2-1; 11 bases align to TRBD2. The CDR3 covers 16 residues. V lost 7 bases, J lost 4 bases, and 9 bases stayed unmatched. Germline V lookup: CDR1 MNHGY, CDR2 SAAAGT. The CDR3 region is CASNSGGTSGYNEQFF. In DNA form, the CDR3 reads TGTGCCAGCAATTCGGGAGGGACTAGCGGTTACAATGAGCAGTTCTTC.

V usage is TRBV7-3 and J usage is TRBJ2-5; 9 bases line up with TRBD1. J was trimmed by 6 bases and V by 6 bases; bases with no gene match: 5. This CDR3 is 13 amino acids long. Germline assignment: CDR1 SGHTA and CDR2 FQGTGA. The CDR3 spells CASSWGQGQTQYF. CDR3 nucleotide sequence: TGTGCCAGCAGTTGGGGACAGGGTCAGACCCAGTACTTC.

The chain uses TRBV4-2 and TRBJ2-2; 8 bases agree with TRBD1. Germline-derived CDR1 and CDR2 are LGHNA and YNFKEQ. The CDR3 sequence is 16 residues long. The V segment lost 0 bases and the J segment 5 bases; nucleotides outside the gene matches: 5. CDR3: CASSQDMTGVTGELFF. CDR3 DNA sequence: TGTGCCAGCAGCCAAGATATGACAGGGGTGACCGGGGAGCTGTTTTTT.

The chain has TRBV28 and TRBJ1-3; the D gene is possibly TRBD1 (5 bases). The V gene lost 7 bases and the J gene lost 4 bases, with 11 bases spanning the gap. CDR1 MDHEN and CDR2 SYDVKM come from the germline V gene. The CDR3 has 13 amino acids. The CDR3 DNA reads TGTGCCAGCATACGACAGTTAGGAAACACCATATATTTT. Protein sequence: CASIRQLGNTIYF.

This chain connects TRBV5-1 to TRBJ2-4; D uncertain. Trimming pared 0 bases from V and 8 bases from J, leaving 15 bases between. CDR1 is SGHRS and CDR2 is YFSETQ in the germline V gene. CDR3 length equals 15 residues. The CDR3 reads CASSLAGFGKDIQYF. The CDR3 coding sequence is TGCGCCAGCAGCTTGGCCGGTTTTGGGAAAGACATTCAGTACTTC.

This sequence joins TRBV11-1 and TRBJ2-1; 7 bases fit TRBD2. CDR1 and CDR2 from the germline V gene are SGHAT and FQDESV (reference sequence). The V and J ends lost 1 base and 10 bases, in that order; junction bases with no gene match: 10. This CDR3 has 15 amino acids. CDR3 nucleotides: TGTGCCAGCAGCTTAGGGCCGCCTCGGGGGGTGGAGCAGTTCTTC. This gives the protein CASSLGPPRGVEQFF.

This chain joins TRBV24-1 and TRBJ1-2; 8 bases are a match to TRBD1. J was trimmed by 2 bases and V by 8 bases; bases with no gene match: 3. Germline-derived CDR1 and CDR2 are KGHDR and SFDVKD. The CDR3 spans 13 residues. The CDR3 loop reads CATIRTGNYGYTF. The CDR3 DNA reads as TGTGCCACCATTCGGACAGGGAACTATGGCTACACCTTC.

This chain uses TRBV3-1 (or the pseudogene TRBV3-2) with TRBJ2-7; 7 nucleotides line up with TRBD1. V lost 6 bases and J lost 2; bases outside the gene matches: 4. CDR1 is LGHDT and CDR2 is YNNKEL in the germline V gene (reference sequence). There are 13 residues in the CDR3. The CDR3 loop reads CASSTGAAYEQYF. In DNA form, the CDR3 reads TGTGCCAGCAGTACAGGGGCGGCCTACGAGCAGTACTTC.

This chain uses TRBV2 with TRBJ2-3; D ambiguous. Germline V gene lookup returns CDR1 SNHLY and CDR2 FYNNEI. This CDR3 is built from 14 residues. With 6 bases removed from V and 1 base from J, the gap between germline ends came to 11 bases. The CDR3: CASSGRPGTDTQYF. The CDR3 DNA sequence: TGTGCCAGCAGCGGTAGACCCGGCACAGATACGCAGTATTTT.

The chain has TRBV5-4 and TRBJ2-3, with TRBD2 matching over 7 bases. Germline CDR1 SGHNT, CDR2 YYREEE (reference sequence). The junction had 10 bases not matched to a gene; V was cut back by 0 bases and J by 6 bases. CDR3 length: 16 amino acids. CDR3 in amino acids: CASSLGGRAASDTQYF. The CDR3 DNA sequence: TGTGCCAGCAGCTTGGGAGGGAGGGCCGCTTCTGATACGCAGTATTTT.